These T cell receptor beta chains were read from a single sample in a study of CD8+ T cells in alopecia areata. The protocol was immunoSEQ multiplex PCR, while the TCRdb copy is restricted to in-frame clones and leaves out a portion. The repertoire holds more than 150,000 clones, with 51% as singletons. The sequencing here drew on CD8+ T cells sorted from blood, taken between weeks 51 and 54, from a patient treated with tofacitinib. Receptors originate from a human donor with alopecia areata. The CDR3 runs from the conserved cysteine through the conserved F or W. The D gene is left open where the match is weak. The size entry is marked missing in some rows and otherwise reads once, few, many or a size class.

d_gene: TRBD1; abundance: .; v_gene: TRBV14; j_gene: TRBJ2-5; CDR3nt: TGTGCCAGCAGCCAAGTGGACAGGGGGCCTGAGACCCAGTACTTC; CDR3aa: CASSQVDRGPETQYF
d_gene: TRBD1; abundance: .; v_gene: TRBV9; j_gene: TRBJ1-2; CDR3nt: TGTGCCAGCAGCGGTACCGGGACAGCCGATAATCCCCTATATGGCTACACCTTC; CDR3aa: CASSGTGTADNPLYGYTF
d_gene: .; abundance: .; v_gene: TRBV19; j_gene: TRBJ1-2; CDR3nt: TGTGCCAGTAGTCTCCGGGACACCCTCTATGGCTACACCTTC; CDR3aa: CASSLRDTLYGYTF
d_gene: .; abundance: .; v_gene: TRBV6-5; j_gene: TRBJ2-3; CDR3nt: TGTGCCAGCAGTTACTTAGCAGCGCTCGATACGCAGTATTTT; CDR3aa: CASSYLAALDTQYF
d_gene: .; abundance: many; v_gene: TRBV13; j_gene: TRBJ1-1; CDR3nt: TGTGCCAGCAGCCTCCTAGACGGTGAAGCTTTCTTT; CDR3aa: CASSLLDGEAFF
d_gene: TRBD1; abundance: .; v_gene: TRBV11-1; j_gene: TRBJ2-5; CDR3nt: TGTGCCAGCACATCGGGACAGTGGTTAGGGACCCAGTACTTC; CDR3aa: CASTSGQWLGTQYF
d_gene: .; abundance: few; v_gene: TRBV11-2; j_gene: TRBJ1-1; CDR3nt: TGTGCCAGCAGCCCCCAACCTCAGGGTACTGAAGCTTTCTTT; CDR3aa: CASSPQPQGTEAFF
d_gene: .; abundance: .; v_gene: TRBV6-6; j_gene: TRBJ2-7; CDR3nt: TGTGCCAGCAGTTTCGGGGGGCGCCCCTACGAGCAGTACTTC; CDR3aa: CASSFGGRPYEQYF
d_gene: .; abundance: .; v_gene: TRBV19; j_gene: TRBJ1-5; CDR3nt: TGTGCCAGTAGTTCCCGGGAGGGGCCGAATCAGCCCCAGCATTTT; CDR3aa: CASSSREGPNQPQHF
d_gene: .; abundance: few; v_gene: TRBV27; j_gene: TRBJ1-1; CDR3nt: TGTGCCAGCAGTTTTCTCGGGGGGCCTGAAGCTTTCTTT; CDR3aa: CASSFLGGPEAFF
d_gene: .; abundance: .; v_gene: TRBV30; j_gene: TRBJ2-7; CDR3nt: TGTGCCTACCGAGGTTGGGGCGAGCAGTACTTC; CDR3aa: CAYRGWGEQYF
d_gene: TRBD1; abundance: few; v_gene: TRBV11-2; j_gene: TRBJ2-7; CDR3nt: TGTGCCAGCAGCTTAGAGGGACAGGGACCCTACGAGCAGTACTTC; CDR3aa: CASSLEGQGPYEQYF
d_gene: TRBD1; abundance: .; v_gene: TRBV4-3; j_gene: TRBJ1-2; CDR3nt: TGCGCCAGCAGCCATGCCCGACAGGGAGCCTATGGCTACACCTTC; CDR3aa: CASSHARQGAYGYTF
d_gene: TRBD1; abundance: .; v_gene: TRBV10-3; j_gene: TRBJ1-2; CDR3nt: TGTGCCATCAGGGGGACAGACTATGGCTACACCTTC; CDR3aa: CAIRGTDYGYTF
d_gene: TRBD1; abundance: .; v_gene: TRBV7-8; j_gene: TRBJ2-2; CDR3nt: TGTGCCAGCAGCCCCCCGGACAGGGGAACCGGGGAGCTGTTTTTT; CDR3aa: CASSPPDRGTGELFF